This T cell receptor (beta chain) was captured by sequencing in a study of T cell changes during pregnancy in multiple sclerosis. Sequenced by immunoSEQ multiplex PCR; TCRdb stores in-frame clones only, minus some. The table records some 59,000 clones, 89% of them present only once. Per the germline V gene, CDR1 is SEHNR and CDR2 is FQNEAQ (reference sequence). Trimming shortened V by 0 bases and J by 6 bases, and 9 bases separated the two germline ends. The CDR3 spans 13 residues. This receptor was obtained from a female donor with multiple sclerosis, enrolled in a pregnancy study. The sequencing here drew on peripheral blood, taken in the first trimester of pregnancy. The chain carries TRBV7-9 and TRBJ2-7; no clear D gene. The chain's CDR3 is CASSLAVIGEQYF. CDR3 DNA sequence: TGTGCCAGCAGCTTAGCCGTCATCGGCGAGCAGTACTTC.